What follows are 7 T cell receptor beta chains derived from one specimen sequenced in a study of tumor-infiltrating lymphocytes in primary liver carcinoma. Germline DNA was extracted alongside blood RNA, which was obtained from unsorted whole blood. Synthesis of TCR beta cDNA was carried out from approximately 0.55 ug total RNA with a constant-region primer. The TCR beta library was amplified through three nested multiplex PCR rounds in a modified ARM-PCR procedure. Both of the initial two PCR rounds ran for nine to eleven cycles and employed TRBV1-TRBV30 forward primers alongside a C-beta reverse primer. One entry per CDR3 protein results from TCRdb running MiXCR on the multiplex PCR reads. The table records 250,000 to 400,000 distinct CDR3 sequences, 60% to 80% of them present only once. The sample consisted of peripheral blood. The origin of the receptors is a man in his forties or fifties with primary liver carcinoma and hepatitis B virus infection.

A word on this clonotype: Its ends do not fully match the called genes, so a read error is possible. The chain joins TRBV5-6 to TRBJ2-3; D might be TRBD1 (5 bases). Germline CDR1 is SGHDT and CDR2 is YYEEEE. CDR3 size: 16 residues. The CDR3, as DNA: TGTGCCAGCAGCTTGGCGCTTGGAGATGGCACAGGTACGCAGTATTTT. Translation gives CASSLALGDGTGTQYF.

Points on this clonotype: At one end the junction does not follow the germline gene, possibly because of a read error. The V gene is TRBV25-1, the J gene TRBJ1-2; D gene uncertain. The V gene's germline CDR1 is MGHDK and CDR2 SYGVNS. The CDR3 covers 12 residues. This chain's CDR3 is CASSGGNYDYTF. CDR3 DNA sequence: TGTGCCAGCTCCGGAGGGAACTATGACTACACCTTC.

This clonotype was detected a few times. A much bigger clone sits one base away, suggesting this may be a read error. The V call is TRBV4-3, the J call TRBJ2-1; maybe TRBD2 (5 bases). The germline V gene encodes CDR1 LGHNA and CDR2 YSLEER. The CDR3 has 19 amino acids. The V end lost 0 bases, the J end lost 0 bases, and 18 bases lay between the germline ends. The CDR3 DNA sequence: TGCGCCAGCAGCCAAGATCGGGCCCTTGCTGGGAGCTCCTACAATGAGCAGTTCTTC. Residues: CASSQDRALAGSSYNEQFF.

V is TRBV6-5 and J is TRBJ2-3; a possible D gene is TRBD1 (5 bases). This CDR3 comprises 15 residues. Trimming removed 4 bases from V and 2 bases from J, with 13 bases in between. Germline CDR1 MNHEY, CDR2 SVGAGI. CDR3: CASSFGARNTDTQYF. In nucleotides, the CDR3 is TGTGCCAGCAGTTTTGGGGCACGGAACACAGATACGCAGTATTTT.

About this clonotype: This may stem from a read error, because a much larger clone lies one nucleotide away. The chain carries TRBV6-2 or TRBV6-3 and TRBJ1-5; no definite D call. Looked up from germline, CDR1 is MNHEY and CDR2 is SVGEGT. The CDR3 is 14 amino acids. Here the CDR3 DNA reads TGTGTCAGCAGTCACTATTGGGGCAATCAGCCCCAGCATTTT. This encodes CVSSHYWGNQPQHF.

This clonotype was found a few times. The chain is built from TRBV30 and TRBJ2-5, with TRBD1 matching 7 bases. This CDR3 spans 13 amino acids. The V segment lost 4 bases and the J segment 1 base; nucleotides outside the gene matches: 3. Germline values: CDR1 GTSNPN, CDR2 SVGIG (reference sequence). The CDR3 is CAWTRTGQETQYF. Written as DNA, the CDR3 is TGTGCCTGGACTAGGACAGGCCAAGAGACCCAGTACTTC.

This clonotype was counted many times. The rearrangement joins TRBV6-2 or TRBV6-3 to TRBJ2-2, with 8 nucleotides matching TRBD1. CDR1 is MNHEY and CDR2 is SVGEGT in the germline V gene. The V gene end was trimmed by 7 bases and the J gene end by 6 bases; junction bases not matched to a gene: 7. The CDR3 runs 14 residues. The CDR3 DNA follows: TGTGCCAGCAAAGACAGGGGTGAACCCGGGGAGCTGTTTTTT. This gives the protein CASKDRGEPGELFF.